The source of this TCR beta chain is a study of blood T cell repertoires in COVID-19. Study-wide background: Resolution of symptoms, clearance, or two negative PCRs was present in recovered Cohort 3 donors.

Some clones are missing from TCRdb's copy, which holds only in-frame ones; the method was immunoSEQ multiplex PCR. The top ten clones hold around 2% of a sample with approximately 250,000 clones, 88% of them seen once. Trimming took 2 bases from V and 7 from J, leaving 18 bases between them. Germline V gives CDR1 MNHNY, CDR2 SVGAGI (reference sequence). This CDR3 comprises 16 residues. Participant-given clinical history determined each cohort assignment. The sequencing sample was made of PBMCs or T cells enriched from blood (not recorded which). The V and J genes are TRBV6-6 and TRBJ1-5; D is possibly TRBD1 (5 bases). The TCR sequence derives from a woman aged 55-75 years in a cohort exposed to, infected with or recovered from COVID-19 (not recorded which). The CDR3 DNA reads TGTGCCAGCAGTTACATGCCGGGTCCGGAGGGGCAGCCCCAGCATTTT. This gives the protein CASSYMPGPEGQPQHF.